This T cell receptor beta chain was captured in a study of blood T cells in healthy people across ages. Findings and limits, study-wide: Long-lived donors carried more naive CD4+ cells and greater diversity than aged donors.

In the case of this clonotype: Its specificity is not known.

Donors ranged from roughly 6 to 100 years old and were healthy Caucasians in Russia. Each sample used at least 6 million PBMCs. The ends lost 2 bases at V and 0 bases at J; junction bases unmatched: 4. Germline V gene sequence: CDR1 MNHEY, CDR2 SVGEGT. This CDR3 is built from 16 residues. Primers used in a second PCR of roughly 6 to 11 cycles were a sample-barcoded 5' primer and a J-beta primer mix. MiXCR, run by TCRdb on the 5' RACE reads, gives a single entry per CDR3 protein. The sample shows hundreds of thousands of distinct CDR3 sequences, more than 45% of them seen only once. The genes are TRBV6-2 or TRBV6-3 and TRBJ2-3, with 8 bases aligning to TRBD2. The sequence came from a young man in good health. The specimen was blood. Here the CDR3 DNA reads TGTGCCAGCAGTTACGGCGGGAGGTCGAGCACAGATACGCAGTATTTT. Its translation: CASSYGGRSSTDTQYF.